A selection of T cell receptor beta chains follows, all from one sample in a study of cytomegalovirus exposure and HLA in healthy donors. Libraries were prepared by immunoSEQ multiplex PCR; TCRdb keeps only in-frame clonotypes and omits some of them. The table shows about 170,000 clones, with approximately 80% occurring only once. Material: PBMCs. Receptors were obtained from a male donor in good health and CMV-seronegative. CDR3s include the opening cysteine and the closing phenylalanine or tryptophan. A D gene is named only where the DNA matches it firmly. Some rows mark clone size as missing; the rest say once, few, many or name a class of expanded clone.

abundance,v_gene,j_gene,d_gene,CDR3nt,CDR3aa
few,TRBV6-6,TRBJ2-7,TRBD1,TGTGCCAGCATTCGGGACAGGGAGTCCTACGAGCAGTACTTC,CASIRDRESYEQYF
.,TRBV14,TRBJ1-1,TRBD1,TGTGCCAGCAGCAAAAGGACAGGAAGGGACACTGAAGCTTTCTTT,CASSKRTGRDTEAFF
once,TRBV28,TRBJ1-5,.,TGTGCCAGCATAGAATACCTTGACAGGATAAGGAATCAGCCCCAGCATTTT,CASIEYLDRIRNQPQHF
.,TRBV29-1,TRBJ1-5,TRBD1,TGCAGCGTACAACAGGGGGGAAATCAGCCCCAGCATTTT,CSVQQGGNQPQHF
.,TRBV5-4,TRBJ1-2,.,TGTGCCAGCAGCCTCGTCAACACCGGGACAAGAGATGGCTACACCTTC,CASSLVNTGTRDGYTF
.,TRBV19,TRBJ1-6,TRBD1,TGTGCCAGTAAGCGAGGTGGAACAGGGGAGGTAAATTCACCCCTCCACTTT,CASKRGGTGEVNSPLHF
.,TRBV4-3,TRBJ2-1,TRBD2,TGCGCCAGCAGCCACAACCAGCCGGGACTAGCGGGAAATGAGCAGTTCTTC,CASSHNQPGLAGNEQFF
once,TRBV15,TRBJ1-1,TRBD1,TGTGCCACCCGTTCGGGACAGAACCCTGAAGCTTTCTTT,CATRSGQNPEAFF
.,TRBV19,TRBJ2-1,TRBD2,TGTGCCAGTAGTATGACTAGCGGTTACTACAATGAGCAGTTCTTC,CASSMTSGYYNEQFF
.,TRBV10-3,TRBJ2-7,TRBD2,TGTGCCATCAGTGAAAGGGAGGGTTCCTACGAGCAGTACTTC,CAISEREGSYEQYF
.,TRBV5-1,TRBJ2-7,TRBD2,TGCGCCAGCAGTAATACGGGACTAGCGGGGGACGAGCAGTACTTC,CASSNTGLAGDEQYF
.,TRBV19,TRBJ2-3,TRBD2,TGTGCCAGTAGTGCTCGGACTAGCGGGAGGAGGACAGATACGCAGTATTTT,CASSARTSGRRTDTQYF
.,TRBV30,TRBJ2-4,.,TGTGCCTGGAGGGGGGGGCCAGTGGACATTCAGTACTTC,CAWRGGPVDIQYF
.,TRBV25-1,TRBJ1-2,.,TGTGCCAGCAGTGAGGGTAGTACCGGGTATGGCTACACCTTC,CASSEGSTGYGYTF
.,TRBV6-1,TRBJ2-5,TRBD1,TGTGCCAGCAGTGAATTTAAGGGGGCGTCAGGGACCCAGTACTTC,CASSEFKGASGTQYF
.,TRBV4-3,TRBJ2-5,.,TGCGCCAGCAGCCAAGGGGCCTGGCAAGAGACCCAGTACTTC,CASSQGAWQETQYF
.,TRBV14,TRBJ1-1,TRBD1,TGTGCCAGCAGCCGAAAGACAGGGCGGAACACTGAAGCTTTCTTT,CASSRKTGRNTEAFF
.,TRBV7-8,TRBJ2-3,.,TGTGCCAGCAGCCTCCTGGGACACCCCACAGATACGCAGTATTTT,CASSLLGHPTDTQYF
.,TRBV7-2,TRBJ2-7,TRBD1,TGTGCCAGCAGCGAGGACAGGGGGCGAAAGGGAACCTACGAGCAGTACTTC,CASSEDRGRKGTYEQYF
.,TRBV6-7,TRBJ1-5,.,TGTGCCAGCAGTTACCGGGGTAACTGGGGGGATCAGCCCCAGCATTTT,CASSYRGNWGDQPQHF
.,TRBV4-1,TRBJ2-1,.,TGCGCCAGCAGCCAAGATGTGCGAGGGACAAGGGAGCAGTTCTTC,CASSQDVRGTREQFF
.,TRBV14,TRBJ2-3,.,TGTGCCAGCAGTCTTAGCGGAGCAGATACGCAGTATTTT,CASSLSGADTQYF
.,TRBV7-9,TRBJ2-3,TRBD2,TGTGCCAGCAGCCTCCCGACTAGCGGGGGAGCCACAGATACGCAGTATTTT,CASSLPTSGGATDTQYF
.,TRBV19,TRBJ1-2,.,TGTGCCAGTGGTCAGCAGGCCGCCTATGGCTACACCTTC,CASGQQAAYGYTF
.,TRBV19,TRBJ1-1,TRBD1,TGTGCCAGTAGCCAAGAACAGGGGGGTGAAGCTTTCTTT,CASSQEQGGEAFF
.,TRBV20-1,TRBJ2-1,.,TGCAGTGCTGGGGGCCAGCGCGAGCAGTTCTTC,CSAGGQREQFF
.,TRBV7-2,TRBJ2-7,.,TGTGCCAGCAGCCCACTTTACGAGCAGTACTTC,CASSPLYEQYF
few,TRBV7-7,TRBJ2-2,.,TGTGCTAGCAGCCCGAGCCGGGACACCACCGGGGAGCTGTTTTTT,CASSPSRDTTGELFF
.,TRBV27,TRBJ2-7,TRBD1,TGTGCCAGCAGTTCCACAGGGGTTGCCTACGAGCAGTACTTC,CASSSTGVAYEQYF
few,TRBV4-1,TRBJ2-7,.,TGCGCCAGCAGCCAGGTGGGGGGAGGTCTACCCTACGAGCAGTACTTC,CASSQVGGGLPYEQYF
once,TRBV15,TRBJ1-5,.,TGTGCCACCAGCAGGACCAGACAGGTCTATAGCAATCAGCCCCAGCATTTT,CATSRTRQVYSNQPQHF
.,TRBV27,TRBJ2-6,.,TGTGCCAGCAGTGACAGACACTCTGGGGCCAACGTCCTGCCTTTC,CASSDRHSGANVLPF
.,TRBV10-1,TRBJ2-7,.,TGCGCCAGCAGCAACCCCGCTTGTCGCAGGGATCACGAGCAGTACTTC,CASSNPACRRDHEQYF
few,TRBV5-6,TRBJ1-2,TRBD1,TGTGCCAGCAGCTCGACAGGGGCCTACGGCTACACCTTC,CASSSTGAYGYTF
.,TRBV4-1,TRBJ2-7,.,TGCGCCAGCAGCCAAGAACCAGGGTCTTCCTACGAGCAGTACTTC,CASSQEPGSSYEQYF
.,TRBV7-2,TRBJ1-5,.,TGTGCCAGCAGCTCCGGACAGTTCAATCAGCCCCAGCATTTT,CASSSGQFNQPQHF
.,TRBV19,TRBJ2-5,TRBD2,TGTGCCAGTAGTATGAGGTTGGGACTACGATGGCCTAAAACATTTCAAGAGACCCAGTACTTC,CASSMRLGLRWPKTFQETQYF
.,TRBV4-3,TRBJ2-2,.,TGCGCCAGCAGCCAAGGGGTCGGGCAGGGCATGACCGGGGAGCTGTTTTTT,CASSQGVGQGMTGELFF
.,TRBV6-1,TRBJ2-3,TRBD1,TGTGCCAGCAGTGAAGGAGGCAGGGGGCCTTTGAGGGATACGCAGTATTTT,CASSEGGRGPLRDTQYF
.,TRBV14,TRBJ2-5,TRBD1,TGTGCCAGCAGCCAAGTATGGACAGGGGGACAAGAGACCCAGTACTTC,CASSQVWTGGQETQYF
few,TRBV30,TRBJ1-6,.,TGTGCCTGGACTGCAGGGGCACATTCACCCCTCCACTTT,CAWTAGAHSPLHF
.,TRBV28,TRBJ1-3,.,TGTGCCAGCAGTACCTTCATAGGGGGAAGCTCTGGAAACACCATATATTTT,CASSTFIGGSSGNTIYF
.,TRBV5-1,TRBJ1-1,.,TGCGCCAGCAGCTCTGAGGGGGGGGGCACTGAAGCTTTCTTT,CASSSEGGGTEAFF
.,TRBV6-6,TRBJ2-3,.,TGTGCCAGCAGTCCGAGGGCAGATACGCAGTATTTT,CASSPRADTQYF
.,TRBV9,TRBJ2-1,TRBD2,TGTGCCAGCAGCGTAGTCGTTAGCGGGGGGGCGCATGAGCAGTTCTTC,CASSVVVSGGAHEQFF
.,TRBV18,TRBJ1-3,.,TGTGCCAGCTCACCACGAGCGGCTGGAGGCTGGAACACCATATATTTT,CASSPRAAGGWNTIYF
.,TRBV5-4,TRBJ2-7,TRBD2,TGTGCCAGCAGCTTGCAGCCTAGCGGGGGTATCGAGCAGTACTTC,CASSLQPSGGIEQYF
.,TRBV5-1,TRBJ2-3,TRBD2,TGCGCCAGCAGCTTGGCACTAGCGGGAGTAGGGACAGATACGCAGTATTTT,CASSLALAGVGTDTQYF
.,TRBV10-3,TRBJ2-4,TRBD2,TGTGCCATCAGCGGACTAGCGGGGGACATTCAGTACTTC,CAISGLAGDIQYF
.,TRBV30,TRBJ2-5,TRBD2,TGTGCCTGGAGTATGACTAGCGCGCTGTCTGAGACCCAGTACTTC,CAWSMTSALSETQYF
few,TRBV5-1,TRBJ2-7,TRBD2,TGCGCCAGCAGCGTGGGACTAGCGGGAGCCAACGAGCAGTACTTC,CASSVGLAGANEQYF
once,TRBV25-1,TRBJ2-3,.,TGTGCCAGCAGTGATAGAGGGGGAGAGCAGTATTTT,CASSDRGGEQYF
.,TRBV6-5,TRBJ2-2,.,TGTGCCAGCAGTTACAAGGGGTTTCCGAACACCGGGGAGCTGTTTTTT,CASSYKGFPNTGELFF
once,TRBV7-2,TRBJ2-7,TRBD1,TGTGCCAGCAGCTTAGACAACAGGGGCAACGAGCAGTACTTC,CASSLDNRGNEQYF
.,TRBV5-1,TRBJ2-7,.,TGCGCCAGCAGCTTGGTCCCCCATCGGGGTGGAATTTCCTACGAGCAGTACTTC,CASSLVPHRGGISYEQYF
.,TRBV7-8,TRBJ2-7,TRBD2,TGTGCCAGCAAACGTAGCGGGGGGCGTTACGAGCAGTACTTC,CASKRSGGRYEQYF
.,TRBV29-1,TRBJ2-5,TRBD1,TGCAGCGTAACGACGCTTCACAGGGGGCGCGGGGAGACCCAGTACTTC,CSVTTLHRGRGETQYF
.,TRBV2,TRBJ2-1,.,TGTGCCACCCCGGTAAACAGAAATGAGCAGTTCTTC,CATPVNRNEQFF
few,TRBV5-1,TRBJ2-7,TRBD1,TGCGCCAGCAGCTTGGGACAGGGGCCCTACGAGCAGTACTTC,CASSLGQGPYEQYF